The 28 T cell receptor beta chains in this list originate from one sample, sequenced in a study of blood T cell repertoires in COVID-19. The data were produced by immunoSEQ multiplex PCR, yet TCRdb's version contains in-frame clones alone and is incomplete. Here the sample spans more than 120,000 clones, about 86% being singletons. The sample consisted of peripheral blood. Source of these receptors: a woman in her forties or fifties with active or convalescent COVID-19.

The V call is TRBV3-1 (or the pseudogene TRBV3-2), the J call TRBJ2-1; the D gene is possibly TRBD2 (5 bases). There are 15 residues in the CDR3. Germline CDR1 LGHDT, CDR2 YNNKEL (reference sequence). V lost 4 bases to trimming and J lost 3 bases, with 13 bases between them. The chain's CDR3 is CASSPVAGVYNEQFF. The CDR3 nucleotides are TGTGCCAGCAGCCCCGTGGCGGGCGTCTACAATGAGCAGTTCTTC.

DNA for the CDR3: TGTGCCAGCTCCCCGGACAAGGCGAACACCGGGGAGCTGTTTTTT. Translation: CASSPDKANTGELFF. The chain uses TRBV18 and TRBJ2-2, with D tentatively TRBD1 (5 bases). This CDR3 contains 15 residues. Trimming stripped 6 bases from V and 0 bases from J, with 11 bases between. The V gene's germline CDR1 is KGHSH and CDR2 LQKENI.

The rearrangement joins TRBV12-5 to TRBJ1-6; D unclear. This CDR3 has 14 residues. With 6 bases removed from V and 7 bases from J, the gap between germline ends came to 13 bases. The germline CDR1 and CDR2 sequences are LGHNT and FRNRAP. The CDR3 region has the DNA TGTGCTAGTGGAGATCCCGGGATCAATTCACCCCTCCACTTT. Protein: CASGDPGINSPLHF.

This chain joins TRBV11-1 and TRBJ1-1; the D is unclear. CDR3 length: 14 residues. Germline-derived CDR1 and CDR2 are SGHAT and FQDESV (reference sequence). With 3 bases removed from V and 1 base from J, the gap between germline ends came to 9 bases. The CDR3 nucleotides are TGTGCCAGCAGCTTTTTAGCAGAGAACACTGAAGCTTTCTTT. Its translation: CASSFLAENTEAFF. The variable domain in full, completed from reference TRBV11-1 and TRBJ1-1, reads EAEVAQSPRYKITEKSQAVAFWCDPISGHATLYWYRQILGQGPELLVQFQDESVVDDSQLPKDRFSAERLKGVDSTLKIQPAELGDSAMYLCASSFLAENTEAFFGQGTRLTVV.

This clone was recorded only once. The chain links TRBV7-2 to TRBJ1-2; TRBD1 matches at 7 bases. The CDR3 sequence is 13 residues long. The junction had 7 bases not matched to a gene; V was cut back by 5 bases and J by 7 bases. The germline V gene encodes CDR1 SGHTA and CDR2 FQGNSA. The CDR3 DNA is TGTGCCAGCAGCGCCCTCCCAGGGGGTGGCTACACCTTC. Its protein is CASSALPGGGYTF.

The genes are TRBV4-1 and TRBJ2-7; TRBD2 matches at 15 bases. Losses at the gene ends were 2 bases for V and 6 bases for J; bases not matched to a gene: 2. The germline gives CDR1 MGHRA, CDR2 YSYEKL. This CDR3 spans 15 amino acids. The CDR3: CASSQLGLAGGEQYF. In nucleotides, the CDR3 is TGCGCCAGCAGCCAACTGGGACTAGCGGGAGGCGAGCAGTACTTC.

This clone was seen only once. The chain couples TRBV4-1 to TRBJ1-5; D not resolved. Germline assignment: CDR1 MGHRA and CDR2 YSYEKL. With 4 bases removed from V and 0 bases from J, the gap between germline ends came to 13 bases. CDR3 length: 16 amino acids. CDR3 amino acids: CASSLFGGSSNQPQHF. The CDR3 bases are TGCGCCAGCAGCCTTTTCGGAGGCAGTAGCAATCAGCCCCAGCATTTT.

The genes are TRBV18 and TRBJ2-2, with 8 bases aligning to TRBD1. V gave up 2 bases and J gave up 2 bases; unmatched junction bases: 4. The CDR3 sequence is 16 residues long. The V gene's germline CDR1 is KGHSH and CDR2 LQKENI. CDR3 in amino acids: CASSPATGENTGELFF. In DNA form, the CDR3 reads TGTGCCAGCTCACCAGCGACAGGGGAAAACACCGGGGAGCTGTTTTTT.

The V call is TRBV3-1 (or the pseudogene TRBV3-2), the J call TRBJ1-2, with a weak D call TRBD1 (6 bases). The CDR3 sequence is 13 residues long. V shed 5 bases and J shed 0 bases, with 7 bases lying between them. Germline values: CDR1 LGHDT, CDR2 YNNKEL (reference sequence). CDR3 bases: TGTGCCAGCAGCGGGACATCTAACTATGGCTACACCTTC. It translates to CASSGTSNYGYTF.

Concerning this clone: Other DNA sequences from this sample encode an identical CDR3 as well. The chain couples TRBV3-1 (or the pseudogene TRBV3-2) to TRBJ2-3; 10 bases fit TRBD1. This CDR3 has 15 residues. With V trimmed by 4 bases and J by 3 bases, 4 bases remained unmatched. Germline V gene sequence: CDR1 LGHDT, CDR2 YNNKEL (reference sequence). DNA for the CDR3: TGTGCCAGCAGCCCTAGGGACAGGGGTACAGATACGCAGTATTTT. Its translation is CASSPRDRGTDTQYF.

The chain couples TRBV6-5 to TRBJ1-5; D is unclear. This CDR3 spans 13 amino acids. Trimming cost V 6 bases and J 4 bases, with 10 bases left between them. Germline V gene data show CDR1 as MNHEY and CDR2 as SVGAGI. The CDR3, as DNA: TGTGCCAGCAGAGTCAGATCAAATCAGCCCCAGCATTTT. Translation: CASRVRSNQPQHF.

The J gene is TRBJ2-1, the V gene TRBV29-1; 7 bases map to TRBD1. The CDR3 extends over 12 amino acids. Germline V lookup: CDR1 SQVTM, CDR2 ANQGSEA. Unmatched junction bases numbered 2, after V lost 3 bases and J lost 6 bases. As DNA, the CDR3 is TGCAGCGTTGAGGGACAGATCAATGAGCAGTTCTTC. The encoded protein is CSVEGQINEQFF.

The rearrangement uses TRBV5-6 and TRBJ2-3, with D tentatively TRBD1 (6 bases). V lost 4 bases to trimming and J lost 1 base, with 10 bases between them. The CDR3 runs 14 residues. Germline V lookup: CDR1 SGHDT, CDR2 YYEEEE. The CDR3 DNA reads as TGTGCCAGCAGCGTAGCAGGGGGCACAGATACGCAGTATTTT. Translating it yields CASSVAGGTDTQYF.

The CDR3 DNA follows: TGTGCCAGCAGCTTAGAGCCCGGCTATGGCTACACCTTC. It yields the protein CASSLEPGYGYTF. The chain recombines TRBV11-1 with TRBJ1-2; D remains ambiguous. Deletions cut 1 base from V and 4 bases from J, with 7 bases between. The CDR3 extends over 13 amino acids. CDR1 SGHAT and CDR2 FQDESV come from the germline V gene (reference sequence).

The rearrangement joins TRBV29-1 to TRBJ2-2; 7 bases line up with TRBD1. The CDR3 is 15 amino acids. J was trimmed by 2 bases and V by 4 bases; bases with no gene match: 7. Per germline, CDR1 SQVTM and CDR2 ANQGSEA. CDR3: CSVVLQGLNTGELFF. The CDR3 region has the DNA TGCAGCGTTGTTTTACAGGGGTTAAACACCGGGGAGCTGTTTTTT.

This clone was observed a handful of times. The chain carries TRBV2 and TRBJ1-2; 8 bases are a match to TRBD1. V gave up 6 bases and J gave up 6 bases; unmatched junction bases: 12. The CDR3 extends over 15 amino acids. The V gene's germline CDR1 is SNHLY and CDR2 FYNNEI. The CDR3 spells CASRRTGTRGDGYTF. The CDR3 region has the DNA TGTGCCAGCAGGCGGACAGGGACGAGGGGGGATGGCTACACCTTC. The variable domain in full, completed from reference TRBV2 and TRBJ1-2, reads EPEVTQTPSHQVTQMGQEVILRCVPISNHLYFYWYRQILGQKVEFLVSFYNNEISEKSEIFDDQFSVERPDGSNFTLKIRSTKLEDSAMYFCASRRTGTRGDGYTFGSGTRLTVV.

The chain has TRBV7-9 and TRBJ1-2; D gene unclear. The CDR3 covers 16 residues. Trimming left V 5 bases short and J 4 bases short, with 20 bases between. CDR1 is SEHNR, CDR2 FQNEAQ, per germline (reference sequence). The CDR3: CASSPPMEGDIYGYTF. The CDR3 DNA reads as TGTGCCAGCAGCCCCCCCATGGAGGGTGATATCTATGGCTACACCTTC.

The rearrangement uses TRBV2 and TRBJ1-2, with D perhaps TRBD1 (5 bases). This CDR3 has 13 amino acids. Germline CDR1 reads SNHLY; CDR2 reads FYNNEI. Trimming cost V 7 bases and J 8 bases, with 17 bases left between them. DNA for the CDR3: TGTGCCAGCACGACAGAACAATTTGAGGGCTACACCTTC. The encoded protein is CASTTEQFEGYTF.

DNA of the CDR3: TGCGCCAGCAGCCAAGGAAACCGACAGGCTGGCGAGCAGTACTTC. Amino acid sequence: CASSQGNRQAGEQYF. The rearrangement links TRBV4-3 to TRBJ2-7, with D maybe TRBD1 (6 bases). The CDR3 sequence is 15 residues long. Germline V gives CDR1 LGHNA, CDR2 YSLEER. V lost 1 base, J lost 6 bases, and 16 bases lay in between.

This chain connects TRBV27 to TRBJ1-2, with D maybe TRBD1 (5 bases). Germline V gives CDR1 MNHEY, CDR2 SMNVEV (reference sequence). V dropped 7 bases and J dropped 4 bases, with 22 bases sitting between them. The CDR3 spans 16 residues. CDR3 sequence: CASIGLKGNTIYGYTF. In DNA, the CDR3 is TGTGCCAGCATTGGGTTGAAGGGGAACACAATCTATGGCTACACCTTC.

The chain carries TRBV16 and TRBJ2-1; tentative D call: TRBD2 (6 bases). Trimming shortened V by 0 bases and J by 4 bases, and 16 bases separated the two germline ends. The CDR3 length is 17 residues. The germline V gene has CDR1 KGHSY and CDR2 FQNENV. This CDR3 reads CASSQSRTNLPYNEQFF. Here the CDR3 DNA reads TGTGCCAGCAGCCAATCACGGACTAATCTGCCGTACAATGAGCAGTTCTTC.

This sequence joins TRBV12-5 and TRBJ2-1; 8 bases line up with TRBD2. This CDR3 is 14 amino acids long. CDR1 and CDR2 (germline): LGHNT, FRNRAP. V trimming: 6 bases; J trimming: 9 bases; junction bases outside the gene matches: 10. Here the CDR3 DNA reads TGTGCTAGTGGGCGCTCGGGAGGGCTCGGTGAGCAGTTCTTC. Protein product: CASGRSGGLGEQFF. The entire variable domain, with the rest obtained from reference TRBV12-5 and TRBJ2-1, is as follows: DARVTQTPRHKVTEMGQEVTMRCQPILGHNTVFWYRQTMMQGLELLAYFRNRAPLDDSGMPKDRFSAEMPDATLATLKIQPSEPRDSAVYFCASGRSGGLGEQFFGPGTRLTVL.

This clone was recorded only once. The DNA for the CDR3 is TGTGCCAGCAGCCGGGCCGGGGGATCACCCCTCCACTTT. It codes for CASSRAGGSPLHF. This rearrangement joins TRBV12-3 or TRBV12-4 to TRBJ1-6, with D possibly TRBD1 on 5 matching bases. The CDR3 contains 13 residues. The V gene lost 6 bases and the J gene lost 10 bases, with 13 bases spanning the gap.

This clone has a single count. This sequence joins TRBV19 and TRBJ2-1; 10 positions agree with TRBD2. This CDR3 has 17 residues. V shed 6 bases, J shed 8 bases, and the junction held 16 bases outside the gene matches. In germline, CDR1 is LNHDA, CDR2 SQIVND (reference sequence). The CDR3 sequence: CASREVSGGASSYEQFF. In DNA form, the CDR3 reads TGTGCCAGTAGAGAGGTCAGCGGGGGGGCCTCGAGCTATGAGCAGTTCTTC.

The CDR3 DNA follows: TGTGCCAGCAGGGAGGAGTACAGGGCTGGATTCTACAATGAGCAGTTCTTC. Residues: CASREEYRAGFYNEQFF. The chain combines TRBV2 with TRBJ2-1; possibly TRBD1 for D (6 bases). This CDR3 has 17 residues. Germline V gene data show CDR1 as SNHLY and CDR2 as FYNNEI. Trimming took off 6 bases at V and 3 bases at J, with 21 bases between the two ends.

This chain uses TRBV7-2 with TRBJ1-3; no definite D call. The length of the CDR3 is 13 residues. Trimming removed 4 bases from V and 4 bases from J, with 8 bases in between. Looked up from germline, CDR1 is SGHTA and CDR2 is FQGNSA. CDR3 nucleotide sequence: TGTGCCAGCAGCTCTTCGCGGGGAAACACCATATATTTT. It is translated as CASSSSRGNTIYF. The whole variable domain, filled in from reference TRBV7-2 and TRBJ1-3, reads GAGVSQSPSNKVTEKGKDVELRCDPISGHTALYWYRQSLGQGLEFLIYFQGNSAPDKSGLPSDRFSAERTGGSVSTLTIQRTQQEDSAVYLCASSSSRGNTIYFGEGSWLTVV.

The chain recombines TRBV10-3 with TRBJ2-1; TRBD2 matches 14 bases. V trimming: 7 bases; J trimming: 6 bases; junction bases outside the gene matches: 5. This CDR3 is built from 15 residues. The germline V gene encodes CDR1 ENHRY and CDR2 SYGVKD. CDR3 region: CAIKAGTSGSNEQFF. Here the CDR3 DNA reads TGTGCCATCAAGGCCGGGACTAGCGGGAGCAATGAGCAGTTCTTC.

The V gene is TRBV7-9, the J gene TRBJ1-2, with 10 positions matching TRBD1. Germline V gene lookup returns CDR1 SEHNR and CDR2 FQNEAQ (reference sequence). This CDR3 comprises 16 residues. Trimming took 3 bases from V and 0 from J; bases not matched to a gene: 4. The CDR3 reads CASSFGTGVANYGYTF. Written as DNA, the CDR3 is TGTGCCAGCAGCTTCGGGACAGGGGTAGCTAACTATGGCTACACCTTC.